These 20 T cell receptor beta chains came from one sample sequenced in a study of blood T cell repertoires in COVID-19. The data were produced by immunoSEQ multiplex PCR, yet TCRdb's version contains in-frame clones alone and is incomplete. The table records about 86,000 clones, about 87% of them present only once. The sample was peripheral blood. The receptors here all came from a human donor in a cohort sampled during active COVID-19.

J is TRBJ2-1 and V is TRBV27; the D gene is possibly TRBD2 (5 bases). The V end was cut by 5 bases, the J end by 6 bases, with 17 bases between. The CDR3 spans 15 residues. Germline V gene data show CDR1 as MNHEY and CDR2 as SMNVEV (reference sequence). For the CDR3, the DNA is TGTGCCAGCAGTGGGTTTTTAGGACTTACCAATGAGCAGTTCTTC. This translates into CASSGFLGLTNEQFF.

The chain joins TRBV7-2 to TRBJ1-1, with a possible D match to TRBD1 (5 bases). Trimming shortened V by 2 bases and J by 0 bases, and 16 bases separated the two germline ends. This CDR3 region has 17 residues. CDR1 and CDR2 from the germline V gene are SGHTA and FQGNSA. The CDR3 bases are TGTGCCAGCAGCTTAACCGTCGCAGGGCGCATGAACACTGAAGCTTTCTTT. It is translated as CASSLTVAGRMNTEAFF.

V is TRBV7-8 and J is TRBJ1-5; D is unresolved. The V and J ends lost 5 bases and 2 bases respectively, with 7 bases between them. The CDR3 runs to 13 residues. Germline V lookup: CDR1 SGHVS, CDR2 FQNEAQ. DNA for the CDR3: TGTGCCAGCAGCCCCCTCGGCAATCAGCCCCAGCATTTT. Translation gives CASSPLGNQPQHF. The full variable domain, with the rest looked up from reference TRBV7-8 and TRBJ1-5, is GAGVSQSPRYKVAKRGQDVALRCDPISGHVSLFWYQQALGQGPEFLTYFQNEAQLDKSGLPSDRFFAERPEGSVSTLKIQRTQQEDSAVYLCASSPLGNQPQHFGDGTRLSIL.

The J gene is TRBJ2-1, the V gene TRBV5-1; possibly TRBD1 for D (5 bases). This CDR3 contains 14 residues. Per the germline V gene, CDR1 is SGHRS and CDR2 is YFSETQ. The V and J ends lost 0 bases and 12 bases respectively, with 16 bases between them. The CDR3 bases are TGCGCCAGCAGCTTGGAAGAACCAGGGCTCGGGCAGTTCTTC. It encodes CASSLEEPGLGQFF.

The chain links TRBV5-6 to TRBJ2-3; TRBD1 aligns across 7 bases. CDR1 and CDR2 (germline): SGHDT, YYEEEE. CDR3 length equals 17 residues. V lost 1 base and J lost 3; bases outside the gene matches: 11. CDR3 amino acids: CASSLLGQSPLTDTQYF. CDR3 DNA sequence: TGTGCCAGCAGCTTGTTGGGACAGTCGCCTTTGACAGATACGCAGTATTTT. Variable domain in full (rest from reference TRBV5-6 and TRBJ2-3): DAGVTQSPTHLIKTRGQQVTLRCSPKSGHDTVSWYQQALGQGPQFIFQYYEEEERQRGNFPDRFSGHQFPNYSSELNVNALLLGDSALYLCASSLLGQSPLTDTQYFGPGTRLTVL.

As concerns this clone: The junction departs from the called germline gene at one end, perhaps through a read error. The chain joins TRBV7-9 to TRBJ1-2, with D unresolved. CDR3 length: 9 residues. CDR1 SEHNR and CDR2 FQNEAQ come from the germline V gene (reference sequence). The DNA for the CDR3 is TGTGCCAGCAGCTTATCTATGTTCTTC. This codes for CASSLSMFF.

The chain combines TRBV28 with TRBJ2-7; a possible D gene is TRBD2 (5 bases). V was shortened by 7 bases and J by 6 bases, with 19 bases between the two germline ends. The CDR3 covers 14 residues. Germline CDR1 is MDHEN and CDR2 is SYDVKM. The CDR3 region is CASTTEGSSVEQYF. As DNA, the CDR3 is TGTGCCAGCACCACCGAGGGCAGTAGCGTCGAGCAGTACTTC. The full variable domain, with the rest looked up from reference TRBV28 and TRBJ2-7, is DVKVTQSSRYLVKRTGEKVFLECVQDMDHENMFWYRQDPGLGLRLIYFSYDVKMKEKGDIPEGYSVSREKKERFSLILESASTNQTSMYLCASTTEGSSVEQYFGPGTRLTVT.

This clone was observed a few times. The chain joins TRBV20-1 to TRBJ2-7; possible D gene TRBD1, 5 bases. The V end was cut by 5 bases, the J end by 2 bases, with 7 bases between. There are 11 residues in the CDR3. The germline V gene encodes CDR1 DFQATT and CDR2 SNEGSKA (reference sequence). For the CDR3, the DNA is TGCAGTGCTTTGACAGCCTACGAGCAGTACTTC. It codes for CSALTAYEQYF.

The rearrangement uses TRBV29-1 and TRBJ2-2; perhaps TRBD1 as D (6 bases). The CDR3 covers 13 residues. Deletions cut 5 bases from V and 1 base from J, with 8 bases between. Germline-derived CDR1 and CDR2 are SQVTM and ANQGSEA. CDR3 region: CSVRGQNTGELFF. The CDR3 DNA is TGCAGCGTTCGGGGACAGAACACCGGGGAGCTGTTTTTT.

J is TRBJ2-7 and V is TRBV6-5; 8 bases are a match to TRBD2. The V gene end was trimmed by 7 bases and the J gene end by 4 bases; junction bases not matched to a gene: 12. This CDR3 region has 15 residues. Looked up from germline, CDR1 is MNHEY and CDR2 is SVGAGI. CDR3 nucleotides: TGTGCCAGCATTCCCCCCAGCGGGAGAGAGTACGAGCAGTACTTC. It is translated as CASIPPSGREYEQYF.

The chain joins TRBV10-3 to TRBJ2-5; perhaps TRBD2 as D (6 bases). The CDR3 runs 14 residues. The V gene lost 2 bases and the J gene lost 1 base, with 8 bases spanning the gap. Germline CDR1 is ENHRY and CDR2 is SYGVKD. The DNA for the CDR3 is TGTGCCATCAGTGAGCGGGACTCCCAAGAGACCCAGTACTTC. Protein: CAISERDSQETQYF.

This clone was observed a handful of times. The rearrangement links TRBV2 to TRBJ2-2; 7 bases are a match to TRBD1. This CDR3 contains 15 residues. CDR1 and CDR2 (germline): SNHLY, FYNNEI. Germline trimming cut 10 bases from V and 2 bases from J; bases unmatched to any gene: 10. The CDR3 region is CATSPTGINTGELFF. CDR3 sequence (DNA): TGTGCCACTTCCCCGACAGGGATTAACACCGGGGAGCTGTTTTTT.

The CDR3 loop reads CAISEAAVGYEQYF. DNA of the CDR3: TGTGCCATCAGTGAGGCAGCGGTAGGCTACGAGCAGTACTTC. V usage is TRBV10-3 and J usage is TRBJ2-7, with D possibly being TRBD2 (5 bases). This CDR3 contains 14 residues. CDR1 is ENHRY, CDR2 SYGVKD, per germline. V was shortened by 2 bases and J by 3 bases, with 11 bases between the two germline ends.

The chain recombines TRBV19 with TRBJ1-1, with D perhaps TRBD1 (5 bases). This CDR3 contains 14 residues. The germline gives CDR1 LNHDA, CDR2 SQIVND (reference sequence). V shed 3 bases and J shed 1 base, with 9 bases lying between them. DNA of the CDR3: TGTGCCAGTAGTATGAATACAGGGAACACTGAAGCTTTCTTT. This translates into CASSMNTGNTEAFF.

Here the CDR3 reads CASSRGGEDEKLFF. The CDR3 coding sequence is TGTGCCAGCTCCCGGGGCGGGGAAGATGAAAAACTGTTTTTT. The chain combines TRBV18 with TRBJ1-4, with a tentative D call TRBD1 (5 bases). Trimming cost V 6 bases and J 6 bases, with 14 bases left between them. CDR3 length: 14 residues. Germline CDR1 reads KGHSH; CDR2 reads LQKENI.

The chain joins TRBV28 to TRBJ1-3; a weak D match, TRBD1 (5 bases). Germline V gives CDR1 MDHEN, CDR2 SYDVKM. The CDR3 is 16 amino acids. Trimming left V 3 bases short and J 2 bases short, with 14 bases between. The CDR3 DNA reads as TGTGCCAGCAGTTTGGCCGGGGGAGGTACTGGAAACACCATATATTTT. It encodes CASSLAGGGTGNTIYF.

This clone was seen just once. CDR3 in DNA: TGCAGTGCTAGATACCTGAGCGAGCAGTACTTC. Residues: CSARYLSEQYF. This sequence joins TRBV20-1 and TRBJ2-7; D is undetermined. The CDR3 sequence is 11 residues long. Germline CDR1 is DFQATT and CDR2 is SNEGSKA (reference sequence). The ends were cut back, 2 bases at V and 6 bases at J, with 8 bases in the middle.

CDR3 in DNA: TGTGCCAGCAGTTACTCACATAGCAATCAGCCCCAGCATTTT. It encodes CASSYSHSNQPQHF. This rearrangement joins TRBV6-5 to TRBJ1-5; D gene ambiguous. Per the germline V gene, CDR1 is MNHEY and CDR2 is SVGAGI. The CDR3 extends over 14 amino acids. Trimming took off 0 bases at V and 0 bases at J, with 3 bases between the two ends.

V and J are TRBV19 and TRBJ2-5; 10 nucleotides line up with TRBD2. The trim removed 6 bases at V and 4 bases at J, leaving 8 bases unmatched. The CDR3 is made up of 15 amino acids. CDR1 is LNHDA, CDR2 SQIVND, per germline (reference sequence). The CDR3 coding sequence is TGTGCCAGTAGGGAAAGCGGGAGGGCCCGAGAGACCCAGTACTTC. Its translation: CASRESGRARETQYF.

V and J are TRBV9 and TRBJ1-4; D is unresolved. Germline V lookup: CDR1 SGDLS, CDR2 YYNGEE. V shed 6 bases and J shed 8 bases, with 26 bases lying between them. The CDR3 sequence is 17 residues long. CDR3 protein: CASTSSPAESHSEKLFF. In DNA form, the CDR3 reads TGTGCCAGCACCAGTAGTCCGGCCGAGTCCCATAGCGAAAAACTGTTTTTT.